A selection of T cell receptor beta chains follows, all from one sample in a study of blood T cell repertoires in COVID-19. Assay: immunoSEQ multiplex PCR; the TCRdb copy retains only in-frame clones and omits some. The repertoire holds about 500,000 clones, with roughly 87% as singletons. Sequenced sample: PBMCs or T cells enriched from blood (not recorded which). All receptors come from a woman under 30 who had recovered from COVID-19. The CDR3 runs from the conserved cysteine through the conserved F or W. D genes are given only for firm matches. Rows may omit the clone size; those that give it use once, few, many or a size class.

V,J,size,D,CDR3,DNA
TRBV3-1/TRBV3-2,TRBJ2-2,once,TRBD1,CASSPGTGVGGELFF,TGTGCCAGCAGCCCCGGGACAGGGGTTGGCGGGGAGCTGTTTTTT
TRBV6-4,TRBJ1-2,-,-,CASSDRRGYTF,TGTGCCAGCAGTGACCGGAGGGGCTACACCTTC
TRBV6-5,TRBJ1-1,-,-,CASSPRRGTEAFF,TGTGCCAGCAGTCCCCGTCGGGGGACTGAAGCTTTCTTT
TRBV7-2,TRBJ2-3,-,TRBD2,CASRIGLAGADTQYF,TGTGCCAGCAGAATTGGACTAGCGGGGGCAGATACGCAGTATTTT
TRBV25-1,TRBJ1-1,-,-,CASSAAWNTEAFF,TGTGCCAGCAGCGCGGCGTGGAACACTGAAGCTTTCTTT
TRBV7-2,TRBJ1-4,-,-,CASSFREGGEKLFF,TGTGCCAGCAGCTTCCGGGAAGGCGGTGAAAAACTGTTTTTT
TRBV12-3/TRBV12-4,TRBJ1-1,-,-,CATEFYSEAFF,TGTGCCACAGAGTTCTACAGTGAAGCTTTCTTT
TRBV5-6,TRBJ2-7,-,-,CASSPTGTSHEQYF,TGTGCCAGCAGCCCGACCGGGACAAGCCACGAGCAGTACTTC
TRBV15,TRBJ1-6,-,-,CATSSGGLDNSPLHF,TGTGCCACCAGCAGCGGGGGATTGGATAATTCACCCCTCCACTTT
TRBV9,TRBJ2-3,-,-,CASGLGLAGDTQYF,TGTGCCAGCGGCCTAGGGCTAGCCGGAGATACGCAGTATTTT
TRBV3-1/TRBV3-2,TRBJ1-6,-,-,CASSLLPNSPLHF,TGTGCCAGCAGCCTCCTTCCCAATTCACCCCTCCACTTT
TRBV18,TRBJ1-2,once,TRBD1,CASSPAPGQGEANYGYTF,TGTGCCAGCTCACCTGCACCGGGACAGGGTGAAGCTAACTATGGCTACACCTTC
TRBV7-8,TRBJ1-2,-,-,CASSWIDTYHGYTF,TGTGCCAGCAGCTGGATCGACACCTACCATGGCTACACCTTC
TRBV2,TRBJ1-1,-,TRBD1,CASGGDRWDTEAFF,TGTGCCAGCGGGGGGGACAGGTGGGACACTGAAGCTTTCTTT
TRBV5-1,TRBJ1-1,-,-,CASSLASPGKAFF,TGCGCCAGCAGCTTGGCCTCCCCGGGGAAAGCTTTCTTT
TRBV7-9,TRBJ2-1,-,TRBD2,CASSLQAGGPYNEQFF,TGTGCCAGCAGCTTACAAGCGGGGGGGCCCTACAATGAGCAGTTCTTC
TRBV7-8,TRBJ1-5,-,-,CASSPQGTPQHF,TGTGCCAGCAGCCCTCAGGGAACGCCCCAGCATTTT
TRBV5-1,TRBJ1-2,-,-,CASSSSAPNGYTF,TGCGCCAGCAGCTCCTCCGCGCCTAATGGCTACACCTTC
TRBV5-1,TRBJ2-6,-,-,CASSTRSTGTGANVLTF,TGCGCCAGCAGCACCCGCTCTACAGGGACCGGGGCCAACGTCCTGACTTTC
TRBV5-1,TRBJ1-6,-,-,CASSGGLGSPLHF,TGCGCCAGCAGCGGGGGACTGGGTTCACCCCTCCACTTT
TRBV7-9,TRBJ1-1,few,-,CASIEGGMNTEAFF,TGTGCCAGCATTGAGGGAGGCATGAACACTGAAGCTTTCTTT
TRBV5-1,TRBJ2-3,few,-,CATRRGGDTDTQYF,TGCGCCACCCGGAGGGGGGGAGACACAGATACGCAGTATTTT
TRBV5-1,TRBJ1-1,few,-,CASSLGTGQGAFF,TGCGCCAGCAGCTTGGGTACAGGCCAGGGGGCTTTCTTT
TRBV30,TRBJ1-1,once,-,CAWSPTSGDTEAFF,TGTGCCTGGAGCCCTACTTCGGGGGACACTGAAGCTTTCTTT
TRBV6-1,TRBJ1-2,-,TRBD1,CASSEADRGGYTF,TGTGCCAGCAGTGAAGCGGACAGGGGGGGCTACACCTTC
TRBV2,TRBJ2-3,-,TRBD2,CARTSGGSSTDTQYF,TGTGCCCGCACTAGCGGGGGTTCTAGCACAGATACGCAGTATTTT
TRBV5-6,TRBJ2-1,-,-,CASSPSPYNEQFF,TGTGCCAGCAGCCCCTCCCCCTACAATGAGCAGTTCTTC
TRBV5-8,TRBJ2-1,-,-,CASSFYEGGTYNEQFF,TGTGCCAGCAGCTTTTATGAGGGGGGGACCTACAATGAGCAGTTCTTC
TRBV21-1,TRBJ2-2,-,-,CASSKGETGISGELFF,TGTGCCAGCAGCAAAGGGGAAACAGGGATATCCGGGGAGCTGTTTTTT
TRBV5-1,TRBJ2-1,-,TRBD2,CASSRPLAGVHRPYNEQFF,TGCGCCAGCAGCCGCCCTTTAGCGGGGGTCCACCGGCCCTACAATGAGCAGTTCTTC
TRBV3-1/TRBV3-2,TRBJ2-1,-,TRBD2,CASSRPTSGLNEQFF,TGTGCCAGCAGCCGACCGACTAGCGGTCTCAATGAGCAGTTCTTC